This TCR beta chain was sequenced during a study of blood T cell repertoires in COVID-19. Study summary: Collection of acute and convalescent COVID-19 samples took place in the United States, Italy and Spain. T cells, B-cell-depleted T cells, or PBMCs supplied cDNA or gDNA.

Trimming at V came to 5 bases and at J to 4 bases, leaving 16 bases not matched to a gene. The germline V gene has CDR1 MNHEY and CDR2 SMNVEV (reference sequence). CDR3 size: 19 residues. In the original processing: Estimated nucleated cell counts came from reference gene primer amplification. Measured with immunoSEQ multiplex PCR; TCRdb has only the in-frame clones, and not every one. The V and J calls and clone size were taken over from that table, and D and trimming were inferred from the DNA. The data hold 59,000 or so clones, with 80% observed a single time. This receptor was taken from a man in his sixties with acute or convalescent COVID-19. The chain links TRBV27 to TRBJ2-7; TRBD2 agrees at 14 bases. Sequencing used peripheral blood. This CDR3 is CASSPPRLAGGLGRYEQYF. The DNA for the CDR3 is TGTGCCAGCAGTCCTCCCCGACTAGCGGGGGGGCTAGGGAGATACGAGCAGTACTTC.